These 18 T cell receptor beta chains were sequenced from one sample in a study of beta chain features in type 1 diabetes. The study's findings and limits: Shortening that was moderate but significant affected the TCRB CDR3s of Type 1 diabetes patients in all four CD4+ subsets.

No antigen is known for these receptors. What was sequenced were expressed TCRB transcripts, since all of the isolated RNA had been reverse transcribed. The protocol was immunoSEQ multiplex PCR, while the TCRdb copy is restricted to in-frame clones and leaves out a portion. Here the sample spans some 350,000 clones, around 10% being singletons. The sample comprised central memory CD4+ T cells from blood. These receptors came from a man aged 30 to 39 with type 1 diabetes.

The chain uses TRBV2 and TRBJ1-2, with a tentative D call TRBD1 (6 bases). The CDR3 consists of 13 residues. Germline V lookup: CDR1 SNHLY, CDR2 FYNNEI. V lost 8 bases and J lost 2, with 12 bases in between. The chain's CDR3 is CASERGQNYGYTF. The CDR3 DNA reads as TGTGCCAGCGAACGGGGGCAAAACTATGGCTACACCTTC.

V usage is TRBV27 and J usage is TRBJ1-2, with 8 nucleotides matching TRBD1. The junction had 11 bases not matched to a gene; V was cut back by 4 bases and J by 4 bases. The CDR3 runs to 16 residues. Germline CDR1 MNHEY, CDR2 SMNVEV (reference sequence). The chain's CDR3 is CASSYDQGANSYGYTF. The CDR3 DNA sequence: TGTGCCAGCAGTTACGATCAGGGGGCGAATTCCTATGGCTACACCTTC.

Regarding this clone: Other DNA sequences in the sample encode the same CDR3. This chain connects TRBV6-1 to TRBJ2-7; 10 bases map to TRBD1. Trimming took 4 bases from V and 6 from J; bases not matched to a gene: 3. Germline lookup yields CDR1 MNHNS and CDR2 SASEGT. The CDR3 runs 13 residues. CDR3 coding DNA: TGTGCCAGCAGTGGAAGGACAGGGGGCGAGCAGTACTTC. Protein sequence: CASSGRTGGEQYF.

This sequence joins TRBV7-9 and TRBJ2-2; 12 bases are shared with TRBD2. Germline values: CDR1 SEHNR, CDR2 FQNEAQ (reference sequence). CDR3 size: 17 residues. With V trimmed by 5 bases and J by 5 bases, 9 bases remained unmatched. CDR3 loop: CASSSASGRAGTGELFF. In nucleotides, the CDR3 is TGTGCCAGCAGCAGCGCTAGCGGGAGGGCAGGGACCGGGGAGCTGTTTTTT.

The J gene is TRBJ2-7, the V gene TRBV7-2; D possibly uses TRBD1 or TRBD2 (5 bases each). The CDR3 contains 13 residues. Trimming pared 5 bases from V and 4 bases from J, leaving 12 bases between. Germline V lookup: CDR1 SGHTA, CDR2 FQGNSA. Here the CDR3 reads CASSLNEGYEQYF. The CDR3 DNA is TGTGCCAGCAGCCTCAACGAGGGGTACGAGCAGTACTTC.

In its sample, this clone was seen a few times. The chain joins TRBV19 to TRBJ2-1, with 12 positions matching TRBD1. V gave up 6 bases and J gave up 6 bases; unmatched junction bases: 3. Germline V gene sequence: CDR1 LNHDA, CDR2 SQIVND (reference sequence). The CDR3 is 14 residues long. The CDR3: CASRGQGARNEQFF. The CDR3 DNA reads as TGTGCCAGTAGGGGACAGGGGGCGCGCAATGAGCAGTTCTTC.

This clone showed up just a few times. The chain uses TRBV30 and TRBJ2-3, with unresolved D. Trimming removed 4 bases at V and 3 bases at J, with 8 bases between. The length of the CDR3 is 12 residues. Germline CDR1 and CDR2: GTSNPN and SVGIG (reference sequence). CDR3 nucleotide sequence: TGTGCCTGGAAACCCGGGACAGATACGCAGTATTTT. Residues: CAWKPGTDTQYF.

Only a few counts were recorded for this clone. The rearrangement links TRBV5-5 to TRBJ1-2; TRBD1 might be the D (6 bases). Germline V CDR1 and CDR2: SGHKS, YYEKEE (reference sequence). V lost 0 bases and J 8 bases, leaving 11 bases between the germline ends. This CDR3 region has 13 residues. CDR3 nucleotide sequence: TGTGCCAGCAGCTTGGCCAGGGGAGAGGGCTACACCTTC. As protein: CASSLARGEGYTF.

A few counts support this clone. The chain joins TRBV5-6 to TRBJ2-3, with TRBD2 as a possible D gene (6 bases). CDR1 is SGHDT and CDR2 is YYEEEE in the germline V gene. This CDR3 has 13 residues. The V and J ends lost 4 bases and 7 bases respectively, with 13 bases between them. The CDR3 loop is CASSDRRVHTQYF. The CDR3 DNA follows: TGTGCCAGCAGCGATAGGAGGGTGCATACGCAGTATTTT.

V is TRBV9 and J is TRBJ2-1; TRBD1 might be the D (6 bases). V was trimmed by 4 bases and J by 0 bases, leaving 14 bases between them. Per germline, CDR1 SGDLS and CDR2 YYNGEE. The CDR3 has 16 amino acids. The CDR3 DNA reads TGTGCCAGCAGCAAACAGGGTCAGAGCTCCTACAATGAGCAGTTCTTC. Amino acids: CASSKQGQSSYNEQFF. Looking up the rest from reference TRBV9 and TRBJ2-1 gives the full variable domain: DSGVTQTPKHLITATGQRVTLRCSPRSGDLSVYWYQQSLDQGLQFLIQYYNGEERAKGNILERFSAQQFPDLHSELNLSSLELGDSALYFCASSKQGQSSYNEQFFGPGTRLTVL.

The chain is built from TRBV11-2 and TRBJ2-3; no reliable D call. Trimming removed 3 bases from V and 2 bases from J, with 12 bases in between. Germline V lookup: CDR1 SGHAT, CDR2 FQNNGV. CDR3 size: 15 residues. The CDR3 here is CASSFLGAYTDTQYF. The CDR3 DNA is TGTGCCAGCAGCTTCCTTGGAGCCTACACAGATACGCAGTATTTT.

V and J are TRBV6-5 and TRBJ1-5; D may be TRBD1 (5 bases). Trimming shortened V by 6 bases and J by 5 bases, and 14 bases separated the two germline ends. This CDR3 comprises 14 residues. From germline, CDR1 is MNHEY and CDR2 SVGAGI. CDR3 bases: TGTGCCAGCAGGCGGGGCAGCGGCGATCAGCCCCAGCATTTT. Protein product: CASRRGSGDQPQHF.

The J gene is TRBJ1-1, the V gene TRBV19, with TRBD1 matching over 10 bases. V shed 3 bases, J shed 0 bases, and the junction held 4 bases outside the gene matches. This CDR3 is built from 16 residues. The germline V gene encodes CDR1 LNHDA and CDR2 SQIVND (reference sequence). The CDR3 is CASSILTGGLNTEAFF. CDR3 sequence (DNA): TGTGCCAGTAGTATTTTGACAGGGGGCCTGAACACTGAAGCTTTCTTT.

This clone has more than one count but fewer than ten. The chain is built from TRBV7-2 and TRBJ2-2; TRBD2 might be the D (5 bases). Trimming cost V 4 bases and J 5 bases, with 11 bases left between them. The CDR3 runs to 14 residues. Germline V gives CDR1 SGHTA, CDR2 FQGNSA. CDR3 amino acids: CASSWRKATGELFF. The DNA of the CDR3 is TGTGCCAGCAGCTGGAGGAAAGCGACCGGGGAGCTGTTTTTT.

This clone was found a few times. As DNA, the CDR3 is TGCGCCAGCAGCTTGGCCTTTGAGACCCAGTACTTC. This sequence encodes CASSLAFETQYF. The chain employs TRBV5-1 and TRBJ2-5; D ambiguous. Germline V lookup: CDR1 SGHRS, CDR2 YFSETQ. The V gene lost 0 bases and the J gene lost 5 bases, with 5 bases spanning the gap. The CDR3 consists of 12 residues.

The chain uses TRBV5-1 and TRBJ1-4, with D possibly being TRBD1 (5 bases). Trimming removed 4 bases from V and 0 bases from J, with 13 bases in between. Germline CDR1 reads SGHRS; CDR2 reads YFSETQ. CDR3 size: 16 residues. CDR3 sequence reads: CASSGGVFATNEKLFF. The CDR3 coding sequence is TGCGCCAGCAGCGGGGGAGTATTCGCAACTAATGAAAAACTGTTTTTT.

The V call is TRBV29-1, the J call TRBJ2-3; TRBD1 matches 9 bases. CDR1 and CDR2 from the germline V gene are SQVTM and ANQGSEA. J was trimmed by 7 bases and V by 7 bases; bases with no gene match: 6. The CDR3 has 12 residues. CDR3 DNA sequence: TGCAGCGCCGAACAGGGGGCGTATACGCAGTATTTT. Protein product: CSAEQGAYTQYF.

This clone has at least ten counts. This chain links TRBV25-1 with TRBJ2-1; D possibly corresponds to TRBD2 (6 bases). Germline CDR1 is MGHDK and CDR2 is SYGVNS. The length of the CDR3 is 11 residues. V was cut by 9 bases and J by 7 bases, with 10 bases left in between. The CDR3 DNA follows: TGTGCCAGTCGGCGGGGAAATGAGCAGTTCTTC. Protein sequence: CASRRGNEQFF. Full variable domain (rest looked up from reference TRBV25-1 and TRBJ2-1): EADIYQTPRYLVIGTGKKITLECSQTMGHDKMYWYQQDPGMELHLIHYSYGVNSTEKGDLSSESTVSRIRTEHFPLTLESARPSHTSQYLCASRRGNEQFFGPGTRLTVL.